These T cell receptor beta chains were read from a single sample in a study of shared clonotypes between healthy human individuals. Repertoires were generated with immunoSEQ multiplex PCR, while TCRdb's copy carries only in-frame clones and drops some. The table has around 990,000 clones, around 77% seen once. The sample consisted of memory CD4+ T cells from PBMCs. The receptors stem from a man aged 18 to 29 in good health. Some clones in this sample may be carry-over from other donors' samples. CDR3s include the opening cysteine and the closing phenylalanine or tryptophan. Fields, in order: V gene, J gene, CDR3 protein.

TRBV10-3	TRBJ2-7	CAISESLTRSSYEQYF
TRBV30	TRBJ1-3	CAWSAGDGNTIYF
TRBV5-1	TRBJ1-1	CASSLGGRAFF
TRBV5-1	TRBJ2-2	CASSLGDANGGELFF
TRBV6-1	TRBJ1-4	CASRRTRQEQKLFF
TRBV7-3	TRBJ2-3	CASSLTGDTQYF
TRBV9	TRBJ2-2	CASSVAMRETVGELFF
TRBV5-1	TRBJ2-5	CASRMGPYQETQYF
TRBV7-7	TRBJ2-1	CASSLGSYNEQFF
TRBV6-5	TRBJ1-2	CASSYGAGYGYTF
TRBV29-1	TRBJ2-7	CSVELRTSGRFGEQYF
TRBV19	TRBJ1-2	CASTDGQVNYGYTF
TRBV2	TRBJ1-2	CASSVTVDSGYYGYTF
TRBV6-5	TRBJ2-2	CASSSPSGELFF
TRBV10-2	TRBJ2-2	CASRGRVMTGELFF
TRBV9	TRBJ1-2	CASSVQGFSNGYTF
TRBV5-1	TRBJ2-6	CASSLALSGANVLTF
TRBV5-1	TRBJ2-1	CASGGQGATYNEQFF
TRBV18	TRBJ1-1	CASSADRGTEAFF
TRBV6-5	TRBJ1-5	CASGTGSQPQHF
TRBV27	TRBJ2-1	CASGLDQGEQFF
TRBV5-1	TRBJ1-1	CASSWEGGTEAFF
TRBV18	TRBJ2-3	CASSPWISGASTDTQYF
TRBV6-5	TRBJ2-1	CASSETSGYNEQFF
TRBV9	TRBJ2-2	CASSLSSAGELFF
TRBV9	TRBJ1-2	CASSVNYSGTGKGGYTF
TRBV6-5	TRBJ2-6	CASSWSTPSGANVLTF
TRBV5-1	TRBJ2-7	CASSPNYGTGFYEQYF
TRBV28	TRBJ2-1	CASSSKQGLSYNEQFF
TRBV28	TRBJ1-2	CASSWTGRGGYTF
TRBV28	TRBJ2-1	CASSFQEAGGRRGQFF
TRBV27	TRBJ2-1	CASNRTSGRALPGEQFF
TRBV9	TRBJ1-2	CASSPGSGREYGYGYTF
TRBV28	TRBJ2-5	CASSAVGGRKETQYF
TRBV30	TRBJ1-2	CAWSAIGEGYTF
TRBV28	TRBJ1-2	CASSFGTTSRMGYTF
TRBV11-2	TRBJ2-1	CASRFIRGGSHNEQFF
TRBV18	TRBJ2-1	CASSPEISNEQFF
TRBV2	TRBJ1-1	CASSTLTGPNTEAFF
TRBV28	TRBJ1-2	CASSHLPGQGAGGYTF
TRBV11-3	TRBJ2-1	CASSLVRTTSDEQFF
TRBV9	TRBJ2-1	CASSFQGSSYNEQFF
TRBV2	TRBJ2-2	CASSERWVSTGELFF
TRBV5-1	TRBJ2-6	CASSLRSGQQNSGANVLTF
TRBV6-9	TRBJ2-4	CASSPCFSTGLAKNIQYF
TRBV5-5	TRBJ1-5	CASSLAGDRSYQPQHF
TRBV28	TRBJ2-6	CASSLAGVSGANVLTF
TRBV15	TRBJ2-7	CATSRDWGAGVSNEQYF
TRBV7-8	TRBJ2-1	CASSRLSGNSYNEQFF
TRBV18	TRBJ2-7	CASSRTGGNEQYF
TRBV9	TRBJ2-1	CASSVARLEQFF
TRBV7-9	TRBJ2-1	CASNPQGGRAGEQFF